Listed here are 24 T cell receptor beta chains from one sample, sequenced in a study of blood T cell repertoires in COVID-19. Assay used: immunoSEQ multiplex PCR; TCRdb lists only in-frame clones, some missing. The top ten clones hold approximately 2.9% of a sample with approximately 200,000 clones, 80% to 85% of them seen once. Sequenced: peripheral blood. These receptors were obtained from a woman aged 25-40 years who had recovered from COVID-19.

This sequence joins TRBV7-2 and TRBJ1-6; D not resolved. Trimming removed 3 bases at V and 0 bases at J, with 15 bases between. The CDR3 is 18 amino acids. Germline V gene sequence: CDR1 SGHTA, CDR2 FQGNSA. In DNA form, the CDR3 reads TGTGCCAGCAGCTTTTTCTCTTGGGAGAGCTCCTATAATTCACCCCTCCACTTT. Residues: CASSFFSWESSYNSPLHF.

This clone was found a few times. This chain connects TRBV5-1 to TRBJ2-3, with 10 bases lining up with TRBD1. There are 17 residues in the CDR3. V lost 0 bases, J lost 4 bases, and 8 bases stayed unmatched. CDR1 SGHRS and CDR2 YFSETQ come from the germline V gene. The CDR3 region has the DNA TGCGCCAGCAGCTTGGTTCCCGGGACAGGGGTACCAGATACGCAGTATTTT. Protein product: CASSLVPGTGVPDTQYF.

V gene TRBV12-3 or TRBV12-4 combines with J gene TRBJ1-1; no firm D call. V lost 2 bases to trimming and J lost 4 bases, with 8 bases between them. This CDR3 has 13 residues. The CDR3 here is CASSLISGTEAFF. The CDR3 DNA reads as TGTGCCAGCAGTTTAATCTCGGGCACTGAAGCTTTCTTT.

The chain joins TRBV5-1 to TRBJ1-1, with TRBD1 matching over 9 bases. CDR1 and CDR2 from the germline V gene are SGHRS and YFSETQ. V shed 1 base and J 3 bases; nucleotides not matched to a gene: 7. CDR3 length equals 16 residues. CDR3 sequence: CASSLNRGRMDTEAFF. In DNA, the CDR3 is TGCGCCAGCAGCTTGAACAGGGGGCGCATGGACACTGAAGCTTTCTTT.

The chain combines TRBV7-2 with TRBJ2-3; D possibly corresponds to TRBD1 (5 bases). This CDR3 spans 14 amino acids. Per germline, CDR1 SGHTA and CDR2 FQGNSA. Trimming took 4 bases from V and 5 from J, leaving 13 bases between them. CDR3 sequence reads: CASSSSPREDTQYF. The CDR3 bases are TGTGCCAGCAGCTCCTCCCCCAGGGAAGATACGCAGTATTTT.

The rearrangement joins TRBV4-1 to TRBJ2-7; 8 positions agree with TRBD1. The CDR3 sequence is 14 residues long. CDR1 and CDR2 (germline): MGHRA, YSYEKL. V shed 2 bases, J shed 6 bases, and the junction held 6 bases outside the gene matches. The DNA for the CDR3 is TGCGCCAGCAGCCAATATTCTGACAGGGGCGAGCAGTACTTC. Protein product: CASSQYSDRGEQYF.

The chain recombines TRBV19 with TRBJ2-5; TRBD2 matches 7 bases. The CDR3 is made up of 16 amino acids. Germline V gene lookup returns CDR1 LNHDA and CDR2 SQIVND (reference sequence). V lost 5 bases and J lost 2; bases outside the gene matches: 11. The CDR3 DNA reads TGTGCCAGTAGTCCCTGGGAGGGAGTGGATCAAGAGACCCAGTACTTC. This gives the protein CASSPWEGVDQETQYF.

CDR3 DNA: TGTGCCGGAACCAGGGGGCTCATGGAACCCGAAGCTTTCTTT. It codes for CAGTRGLMEPEAFF. J is TRBJ1-1 and V is TRBV30; 8 nucleotides match TRBD1. V was clipped by 8 bases and J by 8 bases; unmatched bases: 16. The germline gives CDR1 GTSNPN, CDR2 SVGIG (reference sequence). The CDR3 is 14 residues long.

The chain uses TRBV2 and TRBJ1-3; possible D gene TRBD1, 6 bases. Germline CDR1 SNHLY, CDR2 FYNNEI. The ends were cut back, 6 bases at V and 2 bases at J, with 8 bases in the middle. The CDR3 totals 13 residues. CDR3 region: CASRRTAGNTIYF. The CDR3 DNA reads as TGTGCCAGCAGAAGGACAGCTGGAAACACCATATATTTT.

The rearrangement uses TRBV6-4 and TRBJ2-3; maybe TRBD2 (5 bases). This CDR3 contains 15 residues. Per the germline V gene, CDR1 is MRHNA and CDR2 is SNTAGT. The ends were cut back, 3 bases at V and 2 bases at J, with 12 bases in the middle. The CDR3 bases are TGTGCCAGCAGTGAGTTTGTGAGGGCCACAGATACGCAGTATTTT. Protein product: CASSEFVRATDTQYF.

The chain links TRBV27 to TRBJ2-7; 9 bases line up with TRBD2. In germline, CDR1 is MNHEY, CDR2 SMNVEV (reference sequence). With V trimmed by 3 bases and J by 9 bases, 6 bases remained unmatched. The CDR3 sequence is 13 residues long. CDR3 in DNA: TGTGCCAGCAGTTTGCTAGCGGGATCCGGGCAGTACTTC. Translation gives CASSLLAGSGQYF.

The genes are TRBV5-6 and TRBJ2-3; 12 bases match TRBD1. Germline CDR1 reads SGHDT; CDR2 reads YYEEEE. V shed 4 bases, J shed 5 bases, and the junction held 5 bases outside the gene matches. The CDR3 is made up of 15 amino acids. The DNA of the CDR3 is TGTGCCAGCAGCGCCGGGACAGGGGGCATAGATACGCAGTATTTT. It translates to CASSAGTGGIDTQYF.

The chain is built from TRBV6-6 and TRBJ2-2; 9 nucleotides match TRBD1. V gave up 7 bases and J gave up 0 bases; unmatched junction bases: 3. CDR3 length: 15 residues. Per germline, CDR1 MNHNY and CDR2 SVGAGI (reference sequence). CDR3 nucleotides: TGTGCCAGCATACGGGACAGGGCGAACACCGGGGAGCTGTTTTTT. Protein sequence: CASIRDRANTGELFF.

This chain joins TRBV21-1 and TRBJ2-1; the DNA was not compared with TRBD2, the D call given in the table. TRBV21-1 represents a pseudogene. The CDR3 is 18 amino acids. Here the CDR3 reads CASRTSRPGLAGYNEQFF. DNA for the CDR3: TGTGCCAGCAGGACTTCCAGACCGGGACTAGCGGGATACAATGAGCAGTTCTTC.

The rearrangement links TRBV24-1 to TRBJ2-5, with D possibly being TRBD2 (7 bases). V gave up 5 bases and J gave up 3 bases, with 18 bases separating them. Per the germline V gene, CDR1 is KGHDR and CDR2 is SFDVKD. The CDR3 contains 16 residues. The CDR3 region is CATSVGPRGAEETQYF. CDR3 sequence (DNA): TGTGCCACCAGTGTGGGTCCTCGGGGGGCGGAAGAGACCCAGTACTTC.

V is TRBV5-1 and J is TRBJ2-5, with D perhaps TRBD1 (5 bases). The CDR3 contains 14 residues. The germline V and J ends were trimmed by 4 bases and 5 bases, with 15 bases remaining between them. The germline V gene has CDR1 SGHRS and CDR2 YFSETQ. The DNA of the CDR3 is TGCGCCAGCAGCCAAGCATCAGGGAAGGAGACCCAGTACTTC. This encodes CASSQASGKETQYF.

The rearrangement uses TRBV30 and TRBJ1-2, with a tentative D call TRBD1 (6 bases). Germline V lookup: CDR1 GTSNPN, CDR2 SVGIG (reference sequence). This CDR3 is built from 13 residues. Trimming removed 0 bases at V and 4 bases at J, with 9 bases between. CDR3 in DNA: TGTGCCTGGAGTGTACAGGGAACCTATGGCTACACCTTC. This gives the protein CAWSVQGTYGYTF.

This chain connects TRBV5-1 to TRBJ2-1; D gene ambiguous. The V gene lost 0 bases and the J gene lost 8 bases, with 9 bases spanning the gap. Per germline, CDR1 SGHRS and CDR2 YFSETQ. This CDR3 is 13 amino acids long. CDR3 in DNA: TGCGCCAGCAGCTTGGTCGTAGCAGATGAGCAGTTCTTC. Translated: CASSLVVADEQFF.

This chain connects TRBV7-2 to TRBJ2-3; 11 bases are a match to TRBD2. V shed 1 base and J 3 bases; nucleotides not matched to a gene: 6. The length of the CDR3 is 17 residues. CDR1 and CDR2 (germline): SGHTA, FQGNSA. CDR3 DNA: TGTGCCAGCAGCTTAGAACTAGCGGGAGACTTAACAGATACGCAGTATTTT. Protein product: CASSLELAGDLTDTQYF. Full variable domain (remainder filled in from reference TRBV7-2 and TRBJ2-3): GAGVSQSPSNKVTEKGKDVELRCDPISGHTALYWYRQSLGQGLEFLIYFQGNSAPDKSGLPSDRFSAERTGGSVSTLTIQRTQQEDSAVYLCASSLELAGDLTDTQYFGPGTRLTVL.

The chain's CDR3 is CASSLFGAGNTEAFF. The CDR3 region has the DNA TGTGCCAGCAGTTTATTTGGGGCGGGAAACACTGAAGCTTTCTTT. The chain has TRBV27 and TRBJ1-1; maybe TRBD1 (5 bases). V was trimmed by 1 base and J by 2 bases, leaving 11 bases between them. Germline CDR1 MNHEY, CDR2 SMNVEV (reference sequence). The CDR3 consists of 15 residues.

V usage is TRBV5-8 and J usage is TRBJ2-6; perhaps TRBD1 as D (6 bases). Between the trimmed V and J ends, which lost 6 bases and 3 bases, there was a span of 25 bases. There are 19 residues in the CDR3. Germline V gene lookup returns CDR1 SGHTS and CDR2 YDEGEE. Here the CDR3 DNA reads TGTGCCAGCACCAATTCCCAGGGGATGAATATGGGTGGGGCCAACGTCCTGACTTTC. Translating gives CASTNSQGMNMGGANVLTF. The complete variable domain, with remaining parts taken from reference TRBV5-8 and TRBJ2-6, reads EAGVTQSPTHLIKTRGQQATLRCSPISGHTSVYWYQQALGLGLQFLLWYDEGEERNRGNFPPRFSGRQFPNYSSELNVNALELEDSALYLCASTNSQGMNMGGANVLTFGAGSRLTVL.

V gene TRBV3-1 (or the pseudogene TRBV3-2) combines with J gene TRBJ1-6; the match to TRBD1 covers 8 bases. Germline lookup yields CDR1 LGHDT and CDR2 YNNKEL (reference sequence). The CDR3 length is 14 residues. V lost 5 bases and J lost 7; bases outside the gene matches: 4. CDR3 protein: CASSRTGLNSPLHF. The CDR3 nucleotides read TGTGCCAGCAGCAGGACAGGGCTCAATTCACCCCTCCACTTT.

The chain is built from TRBV5-1 and TRBJ2-7, with 8 bases fitting TRBD2. Germline V gene lookup returns CDR1 SGHRS and CDR2 YFSETQ. This CDR3 contains 15 residues. J was trimmed by 2 bases and V by 3 bases; bases with no gene match: 7. The CDR3 coding sequence is TGCGCCAGCAGCTGGGGGGGCGGGAGGACCTACGAGCAGTACTTC. Protein product: CASSWGGGRTYEQYF.

The chain uses TRBV12-3 or TRBV12-4 and TRBJ2-7, with 10 nucleotides matching TRBD2. This CDR3 comprises 12 residues. With V trimmed by 1 base and J by 11 bases, 2 bases remained unmatched. This CDR3 is CASSLGLAGEYF. CDR3 DNA: TGTGCCAGCAGTTTAGGGCTAGCGGGGGAGTACTTC.